This T cell receptor beta chain was identified in a study of blood T cell repertoires in COVID-19. Germline V gene sequence: CDR1 GTSNPN, CDR2 SVGIG (reference sequence). Trimming cost V 0 bases and J 7 bases, with 10 bases left between them. The CDR3 length is 14 residues. The method was immunoSEQ multiplex PCR; TCRdb's version includes in-frame clones alone and lacks a portion of them. Of about 330,000 clones in the sample, 70% to 90% were seen once. Recruits, aged roughly 18 to 89 years, lived in around 24 US areas. Grouping used clinical history reported by participants in a survey and questionnaire.

V is TRBV30 and J is TRBJ1-6, with D perhaps TRBD1 (6 bases). The sequence was obtained from a woman aged 18-35 years who had recovered from COVID-19. The sample was PBMCs or T cells enriched from blood (not recorded which). The CDR3 DNA reads as TGTGCCTGGAGTGTACAACAGGGCAATTCACCCCTCCACTTT. This codes for CAWSVQQGNSPLHF.